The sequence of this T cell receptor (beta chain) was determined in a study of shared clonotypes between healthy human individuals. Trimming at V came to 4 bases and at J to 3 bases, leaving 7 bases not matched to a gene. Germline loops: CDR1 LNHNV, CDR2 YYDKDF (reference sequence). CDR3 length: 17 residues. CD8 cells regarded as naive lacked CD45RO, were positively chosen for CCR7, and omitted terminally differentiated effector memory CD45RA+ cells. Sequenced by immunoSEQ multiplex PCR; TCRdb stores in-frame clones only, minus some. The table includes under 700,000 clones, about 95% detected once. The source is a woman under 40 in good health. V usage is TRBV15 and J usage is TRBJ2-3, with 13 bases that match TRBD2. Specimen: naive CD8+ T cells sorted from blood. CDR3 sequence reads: CATSNSWTSGGTDTQYF. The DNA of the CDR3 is TGTGCCACCAGCAACTCCTGGACTAGCGGGGGAACAGATACGCAGTATTTT.